The 8 T cell receptor beta chains below all came from one sample that was sequenced in a study of shared clonotypes between healthy human individuals (dated by TCRdb to about 2020). Libraries came from the immunoSEQ multiplex PCR assay. Drawn from immuneACCESS, this table holds only the in-frame rearrangements with V and J called that TCRdb kept. Clones are partly lost; checked studies trace under half to an unresolved V gene and leave the rest unexplained. The table for this sample lists a few million clones; around nine tenths of them were counted only once. The top ten clonotypes cover roughly 0.15% of the sample. The specimen was naive CD4+ T cells sorted from blood. What the cell subset or site label conveys for this sample: CD45RA+ positively selected. These receptors were obtained from a man aged 18 to 29 in good health.

The chain joins TRBV30 to TRBJ2-3; D is undetermined. V lost 7 bases to trimming and J lost 2 bases, with 7 bases between them. Germline V gives CDR1 GTSNPN, CDR2 SVGIG (reference sequence). CDR3 length equals 11 residues. DNA of the CDR3: TGTGCCTCCGGCCTCACAGATACGCAGTATTTT. Its protein product is CASGLTDTQYF.

The V and J genes are TRBV15 and TRBJ2-7; D unresolved. CDR1 and CDR2 (germline): LNHNV, YYDKDF (reference sequence). The CDR3 has 16 residues. The V end was cut by 5 bases, the J end by 0 bases, with 17 bases between. In DNA form, the CDR3 reads TGTGCCACCAGCCCCCGGAACGGGTTCAACTCCTACGAGCAGTACTTC. Translating it yields CATSPRNGFNSYEQYF.

This clone showed up just a few times. The CDR3 DNA reads as TGTGCCTGGAGTGTCGCAGGATGGATCTATGGCTACACCTTC. It is translated as CAWSVAGWIYGYTF. The chain recombines TRBV30 with TRBJ1-2; the D is unclear. Trimming took 0 bases from V and 4 from J, leaving 12 bases between them. The germline CDR1 and CDR2 sequences are GTSNPN and SVGIG (reference sequence). This CDR3 spans 14 amino acids.

J is TRBJ2-3 and V is TRBV9; TRBD2 matches 11 bases. Trimming removed 4 bases from V and 0 bases from J; junction bases left unmatched: 10. Germline V gene lookup returns CDR1 SGDLS and CDR2 YYNGEE. The CDR3 contains 18 residues. CDR3 in DNA: TGTGCCAGCAGCCGAGGGCTAGCGGGGGGATCTAGCACAGATACGCAGTATTTT. It is translated as CASSRGLAGGSSTDTQYF.

The chain employs TRBV18 and TRBJ1-1; D is unclear. The V gene lost 1 base and the J gene lost 5 bases, with 17 bases spanning the gap. Germline V gene lookup returns CDR1 KGHSH and CDR2 LQKENI. This CDR3 region has 16 residues. The DNA for the CDR3 is TGTGCCAGCTCACCACAGGAGCTGCAGGCGCTGACTGAAGCTTTCTTT. This translates into CASSPQELQALTEAFF.

The chain recombines TRBV18 with TRBJ2-4; D not certain. This CDR3 comprises 15 residues. Germline CDR1 is KGHSH and CDR2 is LQKENI. Between the trimmed V and J ends, which lost 0 bases and 8 bases, there was a span of 14 bases. The CDR3 region is CASSPPGFGLHIQYF. CDR3 bases: TGTGCCAGCTCACCACCCGGTTTCGGCCTGCACATTCAGTACTTC. Drawing the rest from reference TRBV18 and TRBJ2-4, the complete variable domain is NAGVMQNPRHLVRRRGQEARLRCSPMKGHSHVYWYRQLPEEGLKFMVYLQKENIIDESGMPKERFSAEFPKEGPSILRIQQVVRGDSAAYFCASSPPGFGLHIQYFGAGTRLSVL.

This clone was counted once. V usage is TRBV20-1 and J usage is TRBJ2-1; no firm D call. Germline CDR1 and CDR2: DFQATT and SNEGSKA (reference sequence). The CDR3 is 11 amino acids. With 0 bases removed from V and 9 bases from J, the gap between germline ends came to 6 bases. The chain's CDR3 is CSARDIPEQFF. CDR3 bases: TGCAGTGCTAGAGATATTCCTGAGCAGTTCTTC.

The V and J genes are TRBV10-3 and TRBJ2-5; TRBD1 agrees at 9 bases. The J call could be wrong; TRBJ2-7 is a better fit for the DNA end. Germline loops: CDR1 ENHRY, CDR2 SYGVKD. This CDR3 spans 14 amino acids. CDR3 residues: CAISESGQGYEQYF. The CDR3 coding sequence is TGTGCCATCAGTGAATCAGGACAGGGGTACGAGCAGTACTTC.